One and the same sample provided the 6 T cell receptor beta chains below, sequenced in a study of Ad26.COV2.S vaccination and SARS-CoV-2 variants. Method: immunoSEQ multiplex PCR; TCRdb's copy keeps in-frame clones and lacks some. The sample has under 600,000 clones, approximately 90% seen once. The treatment: roughly 19 received Ad26.COV2.S at low or high dose, single or two shots; a few received placebo; per-sample allocation not given. After the first vaccine or placebo injection, samples were drawn on day 63. The specimen comprised peripheral blood, sampled in a trial of Ad26.COV2.S vaccine versus placebo. These receptors all stem from a person aged 18-65 years who received the Ad26.COV2.S COVID-19 vaccine or a placebo.

The V gene is TRBV6-2 or TRBV6-3, the J gene TRBJ2-1, with 14 bases lining up with TRBD2. With 5 bases clipped from V and 8 bases from J, the junction kept 14 bases outside the gene matches. Per germline, CDR1 MNHEY and CDR2 SVGEGT. The CDR3 loop spans 18 amino acids. CDR3 region: CASSPLGTGLAGDHEQFF. The DNA of the CDR3 is TGTGCCAGCAGTCCCCTCGGGACGGGACTAGCGGGAGACCATGAGCAGTTCTTC.

This clone turned up a few times. The chain uses TRBV4-2 and TRBJ2-7, with 9 bases identical to TRBD2. The junction had 14 bases not matched to a gene; V was cut back by 0 bases and J by 2 bases. In germline, CDR1 is LGHNA, CDR2 YNFKEQ. This CDR3 spans 19 amino acids. For the CDR3, the DNA is TGTGCCAGCAGCCAAGAACGAGGAGAGCGGGGGGCCCCCCCCTACGAGCAGTACTTC. Its translation: CASSQERGERGAPPYEQYF.

This chain uses TRBV30 with TRBJ1-1; D unclear. V was trimmed by 3 bases and J by 0 bases, leaving 14 bases between them. The V gene's germline CDR1 is GTSNPN and CDR2 SVGIG (reference sequence). CDR3 size: 15 residues. The CDR3 reads CAWSPSFYMNTEAFF. The CDR3 bases are TGTGCCTGGAGCCCGTCCTTCTACATGAACACTGAAGCTTTCTTT.

This clone was seen a single time. The V gene is TRBV7-9, the J gene TRBJ2-1; TRBD2 matches 8 bases. The ends lost 1 base at V and 4 bases at J; junction bases unmatched: 9. The CDR3 covers 17 residues. The germline V gene encodes CDR1 SEHNR and CDR2 FQNEAQ (reference sequence). In DNA, the CDR3 is TGTGCCAGCAGCTTAGGCGGAGCGGGGGAGAGTTACAATGAGCAGTTCTTC. Translating it yields CASSLGGAGESYNEQFF. The full variable domain, its missing parts supplied by reference TRBV7-9 and TRBJ2-1, is DTGVSQNPRHKITKRGQNVTFRCDPISEHNRLYWYRQTLGQGPEFLTYFQNEAQLEKSRLLSDRFSAERPKGSFSTLEIQRTEQGDSAMYLCASSLGGAGESYNEQFFGPGTRLTVL.

Turning to this clone: Its ends do not fully match the called genes, so a read error is possible. The CDR3 loop reads CASSLEAVYSEQFF. The DNA for the CDR3 is TGCGCCAGCAGCTTGGAAGCTGTTTACAGTGAGCAGTTCTTC. V and J are TRBV5-1 and TRBJ2-1; no clear D. The CDR3 has 14 residues. Germline V gene sequence: CDR1 SGHRS, CDR2 YFSETQ.

The rearrangement uses TRBV7-9 and TRBJ2-1; 9 bases agree with TRBD2. Unmatched junction bases numbered 11, after V lost 1 base and J lost 7 bases. The CDR3 has 17 residues. CDR1 is SEHNR and CDR2 is FQNEAQ in the germline V gene (reference sequence). The CDR3 DNA is TGTGCCAGCAGCTTAGACGGCGGGAGGGCCAGTGGGAATGAGCAGTTCTTC. As protein: CASSLDGGRASGNEQFF. Full variable domain (outside the CDR3, taken from reference TRBV7-9 and TRBJ2-1): DTGVSQNPRHKITKRGQNVTFRCDPISEHNRLYWYRQTLGQGPEFLTYFQNEAQLEKSRLLSDRFSAERPKGSFSTLEIQRTEQGDSAMYLCASSLDGGRASGNEQFFGPGTRLTVL.